This T cell receptor (beta chain) came from a study of cytotoxic CD8 clonotypes in ibrutinib-treated CLL. Study in general: Timing of response sample collection was a median around eleven months after treatment start, with a range of 6 to 36. General study findings and limits: There were differences in sampling times between sustained-remission and progressing patients. Exceeding age-matched healthy donors, baseline clonality also tracked the counts of circulating CD8+ T cells.

This CDR3 comprises 16 residues. Per germline, CDR1 MNHEY and CDR2 SMNVEV (reference sequence). Trimming at V came to 1 base and at J to 2 bases, leaving 2 bases not matched to a gene. Sequencing was designed to attain a depth spanning 1 in 200,000 to 1 in 1 million T cells. Clones were read by immunoSEQ multiplex PCR, and TCRdb kept only the in-frame ones, dropping some. The data hold roughly 200,000 clones, with around 72% observed a single time. A word on this clone: Its antigen is still unknown.

This receptor was identified in a human donor with chronic lymphocytic leukemia. This chain uses TRBV27 with TRBJ2-7, with 13 bases identical to TRBD2. This material consisted of PBMCs, taken after 24 months of ibrutinib treatment. The DNA of the CDR3 is TGTGCCAGCAGTTTATACGGACTAGCGGGAGCCTACGAGCAGTACTTC. This encodes CASSLYGLAGAYEQYF.